One and the same sample provided the 26 T cell receptor beta chains below, sequenced in a study of blood T cells in healthy people across ages. A second roughly 6 to 11 cycle PCR used barcoded and J-beta primers. A single record per CDR3 protein comes from TCRdb applying MiXCR to the 5' RACE reads. This table has more than 600,000 distinct CDR3 sequences, approximately 25% appearing once. The same data also contributed to another study, on T cells of mothers and their children.

Sequencing was carried out using blood. These TCRs come from a boy aged 5-17 years in good health.

The gene calls are TRBV7-9 and TRBJ2-7, with 10 nucleotides matching TRBD2. Losses at the gene ends were 2 bases for V and 7 bases for J; bases not matched to a gene: 17. This CDR3 spans 18 amino acids. The germline V gene encodes CDR1 SEHNR and CDR2 FQNEAQ (reference sequence). CDR3 region: CASSLRKKAGGPREEQYF. In nucleotides, the CDR3 is TGTGCCAGCAGCTTAAGAAAAAAAGCGGGAGGGCCAAGAGAAGAGCAGTACTTC.

This clonotype has a handful of counts. This sequence joins TRBV4-3 and TRBJ2-6; the D is unclear. CDR3 size: 14 residues. Between the trimmed V and J ends, which lost 0 bases and 4 bases, there was a span of 4 bases. Looked up from germline, CDR1 is LGHNA and CDR2 is YSLEER. CDR3 sequence reads: CASSQEGGANVLTF. The CDR3 nucleotides are TGCGCCAGCAGCCAAGAAGGGGGGGCCAACGTCCTGACTTTC.

In its sample, this clonotype was seen a few times. The chain joins TRBV7-9 to TRBJ1-4, with a possible D match to TRBD1 (6 bases). The CDR3 consists of 15 residues. The germline CDR1 and CDR2 sequences are SEHNR and FQNEAQ (reference sequence). The V end was cut by 1 base, the J end by 4 bases, with 10 bases between. For the CDR3, the DNA is TGTGCCAGCAGCTTAGAAGGACAGCTTAATGAAAAACTGTTTTTT. It translates to CASSLEGQLNEKLFF. The variable domain in full, with the rest retrieved from reference TRBV7-9 and TRBJ1-4, is DTGVSQNPRHKITKRGQNVTFRCDPISEHNRLYWYRQTLGQGPEFLTYFQNEAQLEKSRLLSDRFSAERPKGSFSTLEIQRTEQGDSAMYLCASSLEGQLNEKLFFGSGTQLSVL.

The rearrangement uses TRBV5-1 and TRBJ2-3; a possible D gene is TRBD1 (6 bases). Germline CDR1 reads SGHRS; CDR2 reads YFSETQ. The CDR3 spans 13 residues. V lost 6 bases, J lost 3 bases, and 11 bases lay in between. The CDR3 DNA reads as TGCGCCAGCACCCAGGGGAAGACAGATACGCAGTATTTT. Translated, it gives CASTQGKTDTQYF.

This chain uses TRBV29-1 with TRBJ1-2; D gene ambiguous. CDR1 is SQVTM and CDR2 is ANQGSEA in the germline V gene. Between the trimmed V and J ends, which lost 4 bases and 6 bases, there was a span of 12 bases. This CDR3 contains 12 residues. The CDR3 DNA reads TGCAGCGTTGTCTCGGGAATCAATGGCTACACCTTC. It specifies CSVVSGINGYTF.

The chain uses TRBV5-6 and TRBJ1-1; no reliable D call. Germline V gene data show CDR1 as SGHDT and CDR2 as YYEEEE. The CDR3 sequence is 15 residues long. V lost 2 bases and J lost 1, with 12 bases in between. The CDR3 DNA sequence: TGTGCCAGCAGCTTACCAGGACGGACGAACACTGAAGCTTTCTTT. Translating it yields CASSLPGRTNTEAFF.

The rearrangement uses TRBV18 and TRBJ2-5, with 7 nucleotides matching TRBD2. Trimming cost V 6 bases and J 6 bases; bases outside gene matches: 10. Germline V lookup: CDR1 KGHSH, CDR2 LQKENI. CDR3 length: 14 residues. CDR3 region: CASSPSSGGKTQYF. The CDR3 DNA reads TGTGCCAGCTCGCCCAGTTCGGGAGGCAAGACCCAGTACTTC.

The CDR3 region is CSARIGLGLAGAYEQYF. Here the CDR3 DNA reads TGCAGTGCTAGAATAGGGCTGGGACTAGCGGGAGCCTACGAGCAGTACTTC. The V gene is TRBV20-1, the J gene TRBJ2-5, with 14 bases identical to TRBD2. The J call may be wrong; the DNA end is better matched by TRBJ2-7. The germline CDR1 and CDR2 sequences are DFQATT and SNEGSKA (reference sequence). The CDR3 is made up of 17 amino acids.

This chain links TRBV5-1 with TRBJ2-1, with 7 bases matching TRBD1. The J call may be faulty, since TRBJ2-7 better matches the DNA end. Germline lookup yields CDR1 SGHRS and CDR2 YFSETQ. The CDR3 sequence is 14 residues long. The CDR3 here is CASSLSGGRYEQYF. The CDR3 nucleotides read TGCGCCAGCAGCTTGTCAGGGGGAAGGTACGAGCAGTACTTC.

This clonotype occurred a few times. This chain joins TRBV11-2 and TRBJ1-4; D is perhaps TRBD1 (6 bases). The CDR3 has 13 amino acids. Trimming stripped 1 base from V and 7 bases from J, with 7 bases between. Germline V gene sequence: CDR1 SGHAT, CDR2 FQNNGV. CDR3 protein: CASSLVRGEKLFF. In DNA form, the CDR3 reads TGTGCCAGCAGCTTAGTCAGGGGTGAAAAACTGTTTTTT.

This clonotype was seen a few times. The chain recombines TRBV5-6 with TRBJ1-6, with a weak D call TRBD1 (5 bases). Germline V gene sequence: CDR1 SGHDT, CDR2 YYEEEE. The CDR3 contains 17 residues. V was trimmed by 0 bases and J by 7 bases, leaving 17 bases between them. In nucleotides, the CDR3 is TGTGCCAGCAGCTTGGGTGGTTGGGGCGCATGGAATTCACCCCTCCACTTT. Its protein is CASSLGGWGAWNSPLHF.

This rearrangement joins TRBV7-6 to TRBJ1-4, with 7 bases aligning to TRBD1. V trimming: 5 bases; J trimming: 10 bases; junction bases outside the gene matches: 22. This CDR3 has 18 amino acids. Per the germline V gene, CDR1 is SGHVS and CDR2 is FNYEAQ. The DNA for the CDR3 is TGTGCCAGCAGCATAAGAGGGGGGACAGTGGAGAGTCCGGGAAAACTGTTTTTT. This gives the protein CASSIRGGTVESPGKLFF.

This sequence joins TRBV7-2 and TRBJ1-4, with D unclear. The CDR3 loop spans 14 amino acids. V lost 1 base and J lost 10, with 13 bases in between. Per the germline V gene, CDR1 is SGHTA and CDR2 is FQGNSA. The CDR3 coding sequence is TGTGCCAGCAGCTTAGAGACCGGGTCCTCAAAACTGTTTTTT. Protein sequence: CASSLETGSSKLFF.

The V gene is TRBV7-9, the J gene TRBJ1-4; D is uncertain. Trimming pared 1 base from V and 3 bases from J, leaving 6 bases between. The germline V gene encodes CDR1 SEHNR and CDR2 FQNEAQ (reference sequence). The CDR3 has 14 amino acids. The CDR3 loop is CASSLEEANEKLFF. The CDR3 DNA reads as TGTGCCAGCAGCTTAGAGGAGGCTAATGAAAAACTGTTTTTT.

This clonotype was counted once. The V call is TRBV20-1, the J call TRBJ2-7; D not resolved. Germline V gene data show CDR1 as DFQATT and CDR2 as SNEGSKA (reference sequence). This CDR3 comprises 11 residues. The V gene lost 1 base and the J gene lost 5 bases, with 6 bases spanning the gap. DNA for the CDR3: TGCAGTGCTAGAGGGATGGACGAGCAGTACTTC. Translating it yields CSARGMDEQYF.

This chain uses TRBV20-1 with TRBJ2-4; 10 bases fit TRBD2. V shed 0 bases, J shed 6 bases, and the junction held 8 bases outside the gene matches. Germline CDR1 is DFQATT and CDR2 is SNEGSKA (reference sequence). CDR3 length: 16 residues. CDR3 residues: CSARDLIGLAANIQYF. For the CDR3, the DNA is TGCAGTGCTAGAGATCTTATAGGACTAGCGGCAAACATTCAGTACTTC.

The chain uses TRBV6-1 and TRBJ1-3; D is unresolved. V was trimmed by 8 bases and J by 0 bases, leaving 5 bases between them. This CDR3 is built from 12 residues. Germline-derived CDR1 and CDR2 are MNHNS and SASEGT. The CDR3 here is CASHSSGNTIYF. In nucleotides, the CDR3 is TGTGCCAGCCATAGCTCTGGAAACACCATATATTTT.

The chain carries TRBV20-1 and TRBJ2-7, with D possibly called TRBD1 or TRBD2 (6 bases each). Germline V gives CDR1 DFQATT, CDR2 SNEGSKA (reference sequence). The CDR3 loop spans 15 amino acids. V gave up 5 bases and J gave up 2 bases, with 19 bases separating them. CDR3 DNA sequence: TGCAGTGCTGAGCCGCGGGACACGAACCCCTACGAGCAGTACTTC. This translates into CSAEPRDTNPYEQYF.

This clonotype was detected only a few times. The chain carries TRBV20-1 and TRBJ1-3; D perhaps matches TRBD1 (5 bases). The CDR3 spans 14 residues. Per the germline V gene, CDR1 is DFQATT and CDR2 is SNEGSKA (reference sequence). The V gene lost 6 bases and the J gene lost 0 bases, with 12 bases spanning the gap. CDR3 DNA sequence: TGCAGTGCCATAGGGGCCGACTCTGGAAACACCATATATTTT. This gives the protein CSAIGADSGNTIYF.

The V gene is TRBV21-1, the J gene TRBJ2-7; the D call TRBD2 from the table was never checked on the DNA. TRBV21-1 corresponds to a pseudogene. The CDR3 consists of 14 residues. This CDR3 is CANTTSGPSYEQYF. The CDR3 bases are TGTGCCAATACAACTAGCGGGCCCTCCTACGAGCAGTACTTC.

V is TRBV5-1 and J is TRBJ2-3, with D possibly TRBD1 on 7 matching bases. There are 15 residues in the CDR3. Between the trimmed V and J ends, which lost 6 bases and 3 bases, there was a span of 17 bases. CDR1 SGHRS and CDR2 YFSETQ come from the germline V gene. CDR3 region: CASNRIQGGTDTQYF. For the CDR3, the DNA is TGCGCCAGCAACAGGATTCAGGGGGGAACAGATACGCAGTATTTT.

The V call is TRBV3-1, the J call TRBJ2-1, with TRBD1 identical over 9 bases. CDR1 is LGHDT, CDR2 YNNKEL, per germline (reference sequence). The CDR3 length is 14 residues. Losses at the gene ends were 1 base for V and 9 bases for J; bases not matched to a gene: 4. This CDR3 is CASSQGGTGLEQFF. CDR3 sequence (DNA): TGTGCCAGCAGCCAAGGAGGGACAGGGCTTGAGCAGTTCTTC.

This clonotype turned up a few times. The V and J genes are TRBV4-1 and TRBJ1-5; TRBD1 is a possible D gene (6 bases). V was trimmed by 3 bases and J by 5 bases, leaving 20 bases between them. In germline, CDR1 is MGHRA, CDR2 YSYEKL. This CDR3 has 17 residues. CDR3 amino acids: CASSQVSYRERDQPQHF. In nucleotides, the CDR3 is TGCGCCAGCAGCCAGGTTTCCTACAGGGAGAGGGATCAGCCCCAGCATTTT.

This clonotype was seen more than once but under ten times. The rearrangement uses TRBV12-3 or TRBV12-4 and TRBJ2-7, with a possible D match to TRBD2 (5 bases). The CDR3 covers 12 residues. V lost 3 bases, J lost 6 bases, and 9 bases lay in between. Here the CDR3 reads CASSFSAGEQYF. CDR3 coding DNA: TGTGCCAGCAGTTTTTCTGCGGGCGAGCAGTACTTC.

Points on this clonotype: An end of the junction does not agree with germline; a read error may underlie this. The CDR3 nucleotides are TGTGCTAGTGGACGAGGGACAACGAACACTGTAGCTTTCTTT. This translates into CASGRGTTNTVAFF. The genes are TRBV12-5 and TRBJ1-1; D possibly corresponds to TRBD1 (6 bases). Germline V gene lookup returns CDR1 LGHNT and CDR2 FRNRAP. This CDR3 contains 14 residues.

The J gene is TRBJ2-3, the V gene TRBV12-3 or TRBV12-4; 7 bases fit TRBD2. CDR3 size: 14 residues. The V gene end was trimmed by 7 bases and the J gene end by 5 bases; junction bases not matched to a gene: 9. CDR3 region: CASTTGGFLDTQYF. Here the CDR3 DNA reads TGTGCCAGCACCACCGGGGGGTTTTTAGATACGCAGTATTTT.